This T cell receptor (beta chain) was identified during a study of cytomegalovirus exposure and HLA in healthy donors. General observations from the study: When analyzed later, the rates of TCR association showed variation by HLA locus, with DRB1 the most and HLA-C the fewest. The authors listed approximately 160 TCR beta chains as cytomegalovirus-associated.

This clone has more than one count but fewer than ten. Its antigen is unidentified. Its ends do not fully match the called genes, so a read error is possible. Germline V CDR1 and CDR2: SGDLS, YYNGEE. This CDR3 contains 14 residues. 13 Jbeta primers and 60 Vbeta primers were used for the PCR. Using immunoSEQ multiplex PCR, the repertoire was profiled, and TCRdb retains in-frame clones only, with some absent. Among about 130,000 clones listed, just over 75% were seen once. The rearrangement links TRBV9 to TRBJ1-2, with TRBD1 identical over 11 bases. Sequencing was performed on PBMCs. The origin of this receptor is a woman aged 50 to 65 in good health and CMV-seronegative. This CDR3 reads CASSARTGGISYPF. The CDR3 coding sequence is TGTGCCAGCAGCGCCCGGACAGGGGGCATTAGTTACCCCTTC.